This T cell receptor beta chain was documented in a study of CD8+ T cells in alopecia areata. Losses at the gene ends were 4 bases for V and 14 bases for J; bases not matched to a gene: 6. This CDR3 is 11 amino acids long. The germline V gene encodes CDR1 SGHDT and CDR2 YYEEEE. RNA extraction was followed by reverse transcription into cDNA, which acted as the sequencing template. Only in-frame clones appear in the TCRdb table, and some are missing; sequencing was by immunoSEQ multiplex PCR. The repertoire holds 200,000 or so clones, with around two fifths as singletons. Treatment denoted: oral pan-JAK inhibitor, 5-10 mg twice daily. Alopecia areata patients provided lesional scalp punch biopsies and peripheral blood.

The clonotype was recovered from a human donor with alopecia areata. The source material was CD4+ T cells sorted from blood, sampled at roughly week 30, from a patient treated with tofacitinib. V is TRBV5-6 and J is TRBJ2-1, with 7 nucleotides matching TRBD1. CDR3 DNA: TGTGCCAGCAGCCTAGGGACAGTAAAGTTCTTC. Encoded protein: CASSLGTVKFF.